The 24 T cell receptor beta chains presented below share a single source sample, sequenced in a study of shared clonotypes between healthy human individuals. The data were produced by immunoSEQ multiplex PCR, yet TCRdb's version contains in-frame clones alone and is incomplete. Seen here are roughly 2 million clones, 95% observed once, and the top ten hold roughly 0.13%. The sequencing sample was made of naive CD4+ T cells sorted from blood. Subset specified: CD45RA+ positively selected. The source of these receptors is a man aged 18-30 years in good health.

This clone was counted a single time. This chain uses TRBV2 with TRBJ2-3; 7 bases map to TRBD2. Germline V lookup: CDR1 SNHLY, CDR2 FYNNEI. The CDR3 totals 15 residues. After removal of 6 bases from V and 6 bases from J, the junction contained 12 bases not matched to a gene. CDR3 amino acids: CASREGTSVGDTQYF. In nucleotides, the CDR3 is TGTGCCAGCAGGGAGGGTACTAGCGTGGGGGATACGCAGTATTTT.

In DNA form, the CDR3 reads TGTGCCAGCAGCTTAGTACAGGCGGGGAACACTGAAGCTTTCTTT. Protein: CASSLVQAGNTEAFF. The V gene is TRBV7-2, the J gene TRBJ1-1; maybe TRBD1 (5 bases). CDR1 is SGHTA, CDR2 FQGNSA, per germline. The CDR3 consists of 15 residues. Trimming cost V 1 base and J 1 base, with 10 bases left between them.

Notes on this clone: Distinct nucleotide sequences in the sample also encode this CDR3. The V gene is TRBV5-1, the J gene TRBJ2-7; TRBD2 matches at 13 bases. The CDR3 covers 16 residues. CDR1 and CDR2 from the germline V gene are SGHRS and YFSETQ. With V trimmed by 0 bases and J by 3 bases, 3 bases remained unmatched. The CDR3 loop is CASSLGGTSGNYEQYF. The CDR3 DNA sequence: TGCGCCAGCAGCTTGGGAGGGACTAGCGGGAACTACGAGCAGTACTTC.

J is TRBJ2-7 and V is TRBV18; a weak D match, TRBD2 (5 bases). The germline gives CDR1 KGHSH, CDR2 LQKENI. This CDR3 contains 13 residues. V lost 6 bases and J lost 0, with 9 bases in between. The CDR3 spells CASSQGLSYEQYF. CDR3 sequence (DNA): TGTGCCAGCTCGCAAGGACTCTCCTACGAGCAGTACTTC.

The V and J genes are TRBV7-2 and TRBJ2-7; D might be TRBD1 or TRBD2, each matching 5 bases. Germline V gives CDR1 SGHTA, CDR2 FQGNSA. CDR3 length: 16 amino acids. V was cut by 5 bases and J by 3 bases, with 20 bases left in between. The CDR3: CASSLNLGSGGYEQYF. CDR3 coding DNA: TGTGCCAGCAGCCTGAATCTGGGGAGTGGGGGCTACGAGCAGTACTTC.

The CDR3 DNA sequence: TGTGCCAGCTCACCACCGCCCAGGGTGGGAGAAACGTATTTT. Translated: CASSPPPRVGETYF. The chain employs TRBV18 and TRBJ2-3; D possibly uses TRBD1 or TRBD2 (5 bases each). There are 14 residues in the CDR3. The germline V and J ends were trimmed by 0 bases and 14 bases, with 18 bases remaining between them. Per the germline V gene, CDR1 is KGHSH and CDR2 is LQKENI.

V gene TRBV10-3 combines with J gene TRBJ2-7, with 11 bases matching TRBD1. Germline loops: CDR1 ENHRY, CDR2 SYGVKD. This CDR3 is 13 amino acids long. The trim removed 9 bases at V and 6 bases at J, leaving 7 bases unmatched. The CDR3 sequence: CAIMDRGQGEQYF. DNA of the CDR3: TGTGCCATAATGGACAGGGGGCAGGGCGAGCAGTACTTC.

Comments on this clone: Within the sample, other DNA sequences also encode this same CDR3. The CDR3 coding sequence is TGTGCCAGTAGTATTGGACAGGGTTACGAGCAGTACTTC. Its protein product is CASSIGQGYEQYF. The chain couples TRBV19 to TRBJ2-7; 8 bases fit TRBD1. The J segment lost 4 bases and the V segment lost 3 bases, leaving 2 bases of the junction unmatched. CDR1 LNHDA and CDR2 SQIVND come from the germline V gene (reference sequence). The CDR3 is 13 residues long.

The chain is built from TRBV7-9 and TRBJ2-5; D is possibly TRBD2 (7 bases). The V end was cut by 8 bases, the J end by 1 base, with 17 bases between. The CDR3 is made up of 15 amino acids. The germline V gene encodes CDR1 SEHNR and CDR2 FQNEAQ (reference sequence). This CDR3 is CASVSTGGVQETQYF. The CDR3 region has the DNA TGTGCCAGCGTCTCCACGGGGGGCGTCCAAGAGACCCAGTACTTC.

Only one count was recorded for this clone. The genes are TRBV19 and TRBJ1-2; D remains ambiguous. From germline, CDR1 is LNHDA and CDR2 SQIVND (reference sequence). Deletions cut 6 bases from V and 5 bases from J, with 13 bases between. The CDR3 is made up of 13 amino acids. CDR3 DNA sequence: TGTGCCAGTAGGAACACTGTTGATTATGGCTACACCTTC. Amino acid sequence: CASRNTVDYGYTF.

The chain has TRBV2 and TRBJ2-4; 8 nucleotides align to TRBD1. Germline values: CDR1 SNHLY, CDR2 FYNNEI. The junction had 9 bases not matched to a gene; V was cut back by 8 bases and J by 6 bases. The CDR3 is 14 residues long. The CDR3 loop reads CASGGWTGRNIQYF. In DNA, the CDR3 is TGTGCCAGCGGGGGATGGACAGGGAGAAACATTCAGTACTTC. The full variable domain, in which reference TRBV2 and TRBJ2-4 provide the parts outside the CDR3, is EPEVTQTPSHQVTQMGQEVILRCVPISNHLYFYWYRQILGQKVEFLVSFYNNEISEKSEIFDDQFSVERPDGSNFTLKIRSTKLEDSAMYFCASGGWTGRNIQYFGAGTRLSVL.

The genes are TRBV11-2 and TRBJ2-2, with 8 positions matching TRBD1. The germline V gene encodes CDR1 SGHAT and CDR2 FQNNGV. CDR3 length: 17 amino acids. V shed 1 base, J shed 2 bases, and the junction held 6 bases outside the gene matches. In nucleotides, the CDR3 is TGTGCCAGCAGCTTAGTCGGGACAGGAGCAAACACCGGGGAGCTGTTTTTT. Amino acids: CASSLVGTGANTGELFF.

The chain is built from TRBV5-4 and TRBJ2-3, with TRBD2 matching 10 bases. Per the germline V gene, CDR1 is SGHNT and CDR2 is YYREEE (reference sequence). The V gene end was trimmed by 1 base and the J gene end by 6 bases; junction bases not matched to a gene: 5. This CDR3 is 15 amino acids long. CDR3 sequence: CASSLNELAGDTQYF. The CDR3 DNA is TGTGCCAGCAGCTTGAATGAACTAGCGGGGGATACGCAGTATTTT. The entire variable domain, with the rest obtained from reference TRBV5-4 and TRBJ2-3, is as follows: ETGVTQSPTHLIKTRGQQVTLRCSSQSGHNTVSWYQQALGQGPQFIFQYYREEENGRGNFPPRFSGLQFPNYSSELNVNALELDDSALYLCASSLNELAGDTQYFGPGTRLTVL.

V gene TRBV2 combines with J gene TRBJ1-4; D remains unclear. From germline, CDR1 is SNHLY and CDR2 FYNNEI. V was clipped by 6 bases and J by 6 bases, with 5 bases between them. The CDR3 extends over 11 amino acids. This chain's CDR3 is CASRAYEKLFF. CDR3 sequence (DNA): TGTGCCAGCAGGGCGTATGAAAAACTGTTTTTT.

The chain links TRBV19 to TRBJ1-2; the D gene is possibly TRBD1 (5 bases). This CDR3 comprises 17 residues. Per germline, CDR1 LNHDA and CDR2 SQIVND (reference sequence). With 1 base removed from V and 4 bases from J, the gap between germline ends came to 19 bases. The CDR3 spells CASSIGPQLTGSYGYTF. CDR3 DNA: TGTGCCAGTAGTATAGGCCCACAGTTAACAGGATCCTATGGCTACACCTTC.

This chain links TRBV7-2 with TRBJ2-7, with D perhaps TRBD1 or TRBD2 (5 bases each). CDR1 and CDR2 from the germline V gene are SGHTA and FQGNSA. The ends were cut back, 5 bases at V and 7 bases at J, with 9 bases in the middle. CDR3 length equals 11 residues. The CDR3 region has the DNA TGTGCCAGCAGCCGTGGGGGTGAGCAGTACTTC. It encodes CASSRGGEQYF.

The chain recombines TRBV29-1 with TRBJ1-2; 11 bases align to TRBD1. J lost 6 bases, V lost 3 bases, and 3 bases had no gene match. Germline loops: CDR1 SQVTM, CDR2 ANQGSEA. This CDR3 comprises 13 residues. The CDR3 DNA is TGCAGCGTTGAGGGACAGGGGGTTCATGGCTACACCTTC. Its protein is CSVEGQGVHGYTF.

This clone was recorded a few times. Distinct nucleotide sequences in the sample also encode this CDR3. J is TRBJ2-5 and V is TRBV5-6; D gene ambiguous. The CDR3 covers 11 residues. Germline assignment: CDR1 SGHDT and CDR2 YYEEEE. Trimming removed 3 bases from V and 2 bases from J, with 2 bases in between. CDR3 bases: TGTGCCAGCAGCTATCAAGAGACCCAGTACTTC. Translation: CASSYQETQYF.

V gene TRBV5-1 combines with J gene TRBJ2-5, with TRBD2 as a possible D gene (6 bases). The CDR3 runs to 13 residues. Looked up from germline, CDR1 is SGHRS and CDR2 is YFSETQ. Between the trimmed V and J ends, which lost 4 bases and 5 bases, there was a span of 12 bases. CDR3 region: CASSNGTRETQYF. The DNA for the CDR3 is TGCGCCAGCAGCAATGGGACTCGGGAGACCCAGTACTTC. Using reference TRBV5-1 and TRBJ2-5 for the parts outside the CDR3, the full variable domain is KAGVTQTPRYLIKTRGQQVTLSCSPISGHRSVSWYQQTPGQGLQFLFEYFSETQRNKGNFPGRFSGRQFSNSRSEMNVSTLELGDSALYLCASSNGTRETQYFGPGTRLLVL.

The chain employs TRBV7-2 and TRBJ1-6; the D gene is possibly TRBD1 (6 bases). V lost 1 base and J 5 bases, leaving 18 bases between the germline ends. Germline values: CDR1 SGHTA, CDR2 FQGNSA. This CDR3 spans 18 amino acids. As DNA, the CDR3 is TGTGCCAGCAGCTTAGTGATGGTCGCAGGGGTTCATAATTCACCCCTCCACTTT. Translation: CASSLVMVAGVHNSPLHF.

The genes are TRBV7-2 and TRBJ2-2; the match to TRBD2 covers 12 bases. The CDR3 spans 15 residues. With 5 bases clipped from V and 7 bases from J, the junction kept 5 bases outside the gene matches. Germline V gene sequence: CDR1 SGHTA, CDR2 FQGNSA. CDR3 DNA: TGTGCCAGCAGCAGGACTAGCGGGACGAACGGGGAGCTGTTTTTT. Translation: CASSRTSGTNGELFF.

A single count supports this clone. V and J are TRBV27 and TRBJ1-4; D is uncertain. The germline CDR1 and CDR2 sequences are MNHEY and SMNVEV (reference sequence). Deletions cut 5 bases from V and 10 bases from J, with 14 bases between. The CDR3 spans 13 residues. CDR3 DNA sequence: TGTGCCAGCAGTCCGGGAACCGGGGTAAAACTGTTTTTT. Its translation is CASSPGTGVKLFF.

This chain uses TRBV6-5 with TRBJ2-7; 7 positions match TRBD1. The CDR3 length is 15 residues. The V and J ends lost 6 bases and 5 bases, in that order; junction bases with no gene match: 13. In germline, CDR1 is MNHEY, CDR2 SVGAGI. CDR3 bases: TGTGCCAGCAGCCGACAGGGAGAAGAGTGGAACGAGCAGTACTTC. Translating it yields CASSRQGEEWNEQYF.

This chain joins TRBV7-3 and TRBJ2-3; a weak D match, TRBD2 (6 bases). CDR3 length: 15 residues. Per germline, CDR1 SGHTA and CDR2 FQGTGA. V lost 5 bases and J 2 bases, leaving 14 bases between the germline ends. The CDR3 nucleotides read TGTGCCAGCAGCCCACAACTAGCTTACACAGATACGCAGTATTTT. This gives the protein CASSPQLAYTDTQYF.